This entry describes one T cell receptor (beta chain). This record comes from a study of T-cell reconstitution after alpha-beta-depleted transplantation in children. For TCRbeta, the library was prepared with unique molecular identifiers. TCRdb re-analysed the PCR reads in MiXCR, keeping a single row per CDR3 protein. The sample lists some 400,000 distinct CDR3 sequences, about a fifth occurring once. This receptor was obtained from a human donor who donated a stem cell graft to a child with acute myeloid leukemia. This sample comprised PBMCs from the stem cell graft donor, obtained from the stem cell graft.

The CDR3 loop reads CASSWTDSYEQYF. CDR3 coding DNA: TGTGCCAGCAGTTGGACAGACTCCTACGAGCAGTACTTC. J is TRBJ2-7 and V is TRBV27; D might be TRBD1 (6 bases). This CDR3 comprises 13 residues. Germline CDR1 is MNHEY and CDR2 is SMNVEV (reference sequence). V was cut by 4 bases and J by 0 bases, with 7 bases left in between.